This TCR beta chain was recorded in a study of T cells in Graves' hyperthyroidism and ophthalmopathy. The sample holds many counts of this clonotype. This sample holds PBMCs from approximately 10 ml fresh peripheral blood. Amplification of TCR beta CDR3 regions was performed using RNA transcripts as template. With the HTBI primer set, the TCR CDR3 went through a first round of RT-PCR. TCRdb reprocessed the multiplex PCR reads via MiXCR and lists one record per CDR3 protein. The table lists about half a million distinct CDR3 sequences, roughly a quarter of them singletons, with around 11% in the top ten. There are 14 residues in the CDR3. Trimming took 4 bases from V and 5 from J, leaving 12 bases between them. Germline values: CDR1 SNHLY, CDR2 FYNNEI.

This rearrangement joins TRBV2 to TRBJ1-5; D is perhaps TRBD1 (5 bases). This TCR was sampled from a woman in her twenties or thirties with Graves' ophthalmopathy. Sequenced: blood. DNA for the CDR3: TGTGCCAGCAGTGGTTGGGGGGTGTATCAGCCCCAGCATTTT. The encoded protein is CASSGWGVYQPQHF.